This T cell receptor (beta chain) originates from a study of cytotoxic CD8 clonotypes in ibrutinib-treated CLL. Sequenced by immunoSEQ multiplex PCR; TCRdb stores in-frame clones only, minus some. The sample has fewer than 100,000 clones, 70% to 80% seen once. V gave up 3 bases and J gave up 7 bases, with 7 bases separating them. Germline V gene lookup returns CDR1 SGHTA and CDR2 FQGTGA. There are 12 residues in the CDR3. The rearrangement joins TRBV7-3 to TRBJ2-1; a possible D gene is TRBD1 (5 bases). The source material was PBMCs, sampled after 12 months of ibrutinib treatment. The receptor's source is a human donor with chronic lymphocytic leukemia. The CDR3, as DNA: TGTGCCAGCAGCTTTACAGGTAATGAGCAGTTCTTC. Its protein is CASSFTGNEQFF.